The rows below give T cell receptor beta chains drawn from one sample of a study of vaccination and CD4 T cells after COVID-19. For these receptors, no antigen is known. A single record per CDR3 protein comes from TCRdb applying MiXCR to the PCR reads. The sample contains 20,000 to 25,000 distinct CDR3 sequences, around 46% of which appear only once. This specimen consisted of CD4+ T cells from blood, cultured in vitro, obtained about 7 months after SARS-CoV-2 vaccination. The receptors were sampled from a human donor who had recovered from COVID-19. CDR3s include the opening cysteine and the closing phenylalanine or tryptophan. D genes are given only for firm matches. Clone size is given for some rows only: seen once, a few or many times, or a class if the clone is expanded.

d_gene: TRBD1
j_gene: TRBJ2-1
abundance: NA
v_gene: TRBV6-1
CDR3aa: CASSGGWGQGRTYNEQFF
CDR3nt: TGTGCCAGCAGCGGAGGTTGGGGACAGGGAAGGACCTACAATGAGCAGTTCTTC

d_gene: NA
j_gene: TRBJ2-5
abundance: NA
v_gene: TRBV7-2
CDR3aa: CASSLYNRQKTQYF
CDR3nt: TGTGCCAGCAGCTTATATAACAGGCAAAAGACCCAGTACTTC

d_gene: TRBD1
j_gene: TRBJ1-2
abundance: once
v_gene: TRBV6-2/TRBV6-3
CDR3aa: CASSRQGNYGYTF
CDR3nt: TGTGCCAGCAGTCGACAGGGAAACTATGGCTACACCTTC

d_gene: TRBD2
j_gene: TRBJ2-1
abundance: NA
v_gene: TRBV5-5
CDR3aa: CASSFSGSRGNEQFF
CDR3nt: TGTGCCAGCAGCTTTAGCGGGAGTCGGGGCAATGAGCAGTTCTTC

d_gene: NA
j_gene: TRBJ2-5
abundance: few
v_gene: TRBV7-8
CDR3aa: CASSLEFPVQETQYF
CDR3nt: TGTGCCAGCAGCTTAGAGTTCCCGGTCCAAGAGACCCAGTACTTC

d_gene: NA
j_gene: TRBJ2-1
abundance: NA
v_gene: TRBV7-2
CDR3aa: CASSFQVNEQFF
CDR3nt: TGTGCCAGCAGCTTTCAGGTCAATGAGCAGTTCTTC

d_gene: TRBD2
j_gene: TRBJ2-5
abundance: few
v_gene: TRBV20-1
CDR3aa: CSARREGGLQETQYF
CDR3nt: TGCAGTGCTAGGCGGGAGGGCGGATTACAAGAGACCCAGTACTTC

d_gene: TRBD2
j_gene: TRBJ2-5
abundance: NA
v_gene: TRBV28
CDR3aa: CASQTLAGQETQYF
CDR3nt: TGTGCCAGCCAGACACTAGCGGGGCAAGAGACCCAGTACTTC

d_gene: TRBD1
j_gene: TRBJ1-2
abundance: NA
v_gene: TRBV6-1
CDR3aa: CASMGSGQGDYGYTF
CDR3nt: TGTGCCAGCATGGGCTCGGGACAGGGGGACTATGGCTACACCTTC

d_gene: NA
j_gene: TRBJ1-5
abundance: few
v_gene: TRBV24-1
CDR3aa: CATSDAVDGNQPQHF
CDR3nt: TGTGCCACCAGTGATGCCGTGGACGGCAATCAGCCCCAGCATTTT

d_gene: NA
j_gene: TRBJ1-2
abundance: NA
v_gene: TRBV15
CDR3aa: CATSRDYRAYGYTF
CDR3nt: TGTGCCACCAGCAGAGATTACAGGGCCTATGGCTACACCTTC

d_gene: NA
j_gene: TRBJ2-2
abundance: NA
v_gene: TRBV20-1
CDR3aa: CSAHDSTGELFF
CDR3nt: TGCAGTGCGCACGACAGCACCGGGGAGCTGTTTTTT

d_gene: NA
j_gene: TRBJ2-3
abundance: few
v_gene: TRBV20-1
CDR3aa: CSARDLTTDTQYF
CDR3nt: TGCAGTGCTAGAGATCTCACCACAGATACGCAGTATTTT

d_gene: NA
j_gene: TRBJ2-2
abundance: few
v_gene: TRBV20-1
CDR3aa: CSARDPGTRNTGELFF
CDR3nt: TGCAGTGCTAGAGATCCCGGAACGCGGAACACCGGGGAGCTGTTTTTT

d_gene: TRBD1
j_gene: TRBJ2-1
abundance: few
v_gene: TRBV19
CDR3aa: CASREQGVNNEQFF
CDR3nt: TGTGCCAGTAGGGAACAGGGGGTCAATAATGAGCAGTTCTTC

d_gene: NA
j_gene: TRBJ2-5
abundance: NA
v_gene: TRBV25-1
CDR3aa: CASSLHRDQETQYF
CDR3nt: TGTGCCAGCAGTTTACACAGGGACCAAGAGACCCAGTACTTC

d_gene: NA
j_gene: TRBJ2-1
abundance: NA
v_gene: TRBV20-1
CDR3aa: CSAPGQRAGNEQFF
CDR3nt: TGCAGTGCCCCTGGACAGCGGGCTGGCAATGAGCAGTTCTTC

d_gene: TRBD1
j_gene: TRBJ2-7
abundance: few
v_gene: TRBV20-1
CDR3aa: CSARGDRGRNEQYF
CDR3nt: TGCAGTGCTAGGGGGGACAGGGGGCGCAACGAGCAGTACTTC

d_gene: NA
j_gene: TRBJ2-3
abundance: few
v_gene: TRBV15
CDR3aa: CATSRDISSAHTDTQYF
CDR3nt: TGTGCCACCAGCAGAGATATTAGTAGCGCTCACACAGATACGCAGTATTTT

d_gene: NA
j_gene: TRBJ1-5
abundance: few
v_gene: TRBV28
CDR3aa: CASSPFFRAGFQPQHF
CDR3nt: TGTGCCAGCAGCCCCTTTTTTAGGGCAGGGTTCCAGCCCCAGCATTTT

d_gene: TRBD1
j_gene: TRBJ1-2
abundance: NA
v_gene: TRBV28
CDR3aa: CASSLPVGGNGYTF
CDR3nt: TGTGCCAGCAGTTTACCGGTAGGGGGCAATGGCTACACCTTC

d_gene: TRBD2
j_gene: TRBJ2-5
abundance: NA
v_gene: TRBV20-1
CDR3aa: CSAPSGGGETQYF
CDR3nt: TGCAGTGCCCCAAGCGGGGGGGGGGAGACCCAGTACTTC

d_gene: NA
j_gene: TRBJ2-5
abundance: few
v_gene: TRBV24-1
CDR3aa: CATSDRTAQETQYF
CDR3nt: TGTGCCACCAGTGATCGGACGGCCCAAGAGACCCAGTACTTC

d_gene: NA
j_gene: TRBJ2-5
abundance: NA
v_gene: TRBV24-1
CDR3aa: CATSVGGNQETQYF
CDR3nt: TGTGCCACCAGTGTAGGTGGGAACCAAGAGACCCAGTACTTC

d_gene: NA
j_gene: TRBJ2-5
abundance: medium-sized
v_gene: TRBV19
CDR3aa: CASSIQGAHDGTQYF
CDR3nt: TGTGCCAGTAGTATACAAGGGGCCCACGATGGGACCCAGTACTTC

d_gene: NA
j_gene: TRBJ2-3
abundance: NA
v_gene: TRBV6-2/TRBV6-3
CDR3aa: CASSFLLDTSSTDTQYF
CDR3nt: TGTGCCAGCAGCTTCTTACTTGACACCTCTAGCACAGATACGCAGTATTTT

d_gene: TRBD1
j_gene: TRBJ1-1
abundance: NA
v_gene: TRBV6-1
CDR3aa: CASSQRQGARGGAFF
CDR3nt: TGTGCCAGCAGTCAACGACAGGGGGCCAGGGGAGGAGCTTTCTTT

d_gene: TRBD2
j_gene: TRBJ2-7
abundance: NA
v_gene: TRBV6-1
CDR3aa: CASSRTSGSYEQYF
CDR3nt: TGTGCCAGCAGCCGTACTAGCGGATCCTACGAGCAGTACTTC

d_gene: NA
j_gene: TRBJ1-2
abundance: few
v_gene: TRBV4-2
CDR3aa: CASSQVWGPRYGYTF
CDR3nt: TGTGCCAGCAGCCAAGTTTGGGGGCCAAGGTATGGCTACACCTTC

d_gene: NA
j_gene: TRBJ2-1
abundance: few
v_gene: TRBV7-3
CDR3aa: CASSPRGPYNEQFF
CDR3nt: TGTGCCAGCAGCCCGCGGGGGCCCTACAATGAGCAGTTCTTC

d_gene: NA
j_gene: TRBJ1-5
abundance: NA
v_gene: TRBV20-1
CDR3aa: CSARKTGANQPQHF
CDR3nt: TGCAGTGCTAGAAAAACTGGGGCCAATCAGCCCCAGCATTTT

d_gene: TRBD1
j_gene: TRBJ2-7
abundance: NA
v_gene: TRBV7-9
CDR3aa: CASSLAGGGEQYF
CDR3nt: TGTGCCAGCAGCTTAGCAGGGGGCGGCGAGCAGTACTTC

d_gene: TRBD1
j_gene: TRBJ2-7
abundance: NA
v_gene: TRBV6-1
CDR3aa: CASSPDRGRYEQYF
CDR3nt: TGTGCCAGCAGTCCCGACAGGGGGCGATACGAGCAGTACTTC

d_gene: NA
j_gene: TRBJ2-3
abundance: NA
v_gene: TRBV15
CDR3aa: CATSHPGGIYLSTDTQYF
CDR3nt: TGTGCCACCAGCCACCCCGGAGGGATTTACCTTAGCACAGATACGCAGTATTTT

d_gene: TRBD1
j_gene: TRBJ2-7
abundance: NA
v_gene: TRBV6-1
CDR3aa: CASRDRVQAQYF
CDR3nt: TGTGCCAGCAGGGACAGGGTACAAGCGCAGTACTTC

d_gene: TRBD2
j_gene: TRBJ2-7
abundance: NA
v_gene: TRBV6-5
CDR3aa: CASSFSSGLAGGNYEQYF
CDR3nt: TGTGCCAGCAGTTTCAGTTCGGGACTAGCGGGAGGGAACTACGAGCAGTACTTC

d_gene: TRBD2
j_gene: TRBJ2-1
abundance: NA
v_gene: TRBV2
CDR3aa: CASSRLASNNEQFF
CDR3nt: TGTGCCAGCAGTCGACTAGCGAGCAACAATGAGCAGTTCTTC

d_gene: NA
j_gene: TRBJ2-5
abundance: NA
v_gene: TRBV20-1
CDR3aa: CSARAPGDQETQYF
CDR3nt: TGCAGTGCTAGAGCCCCAGGGGACCAAGAGACCCAGTACTTC

d_gene: NA
j_gene: TRBJ2-5
abundance: NA
v_gene: TRBV7-8
CDR3aa: CASRLGAQETQYF
CDR3nt: TGTGCCAGCAGGCTTGGGGCTCAAGAGACCCAGTACTTC

d_gene: TRBD1
j_gene: TRBJ1-1
abundance: once
v_gene: TRBV2
CDR3aa: CASRKTGGEAFF
CDR3nt: TGTGCCAGCAGGAAGACAGGGGGCGAGGCTTTCTTT

d_gene: TRBD1
j_gene: TRBJ2-7
abundance: NA
v_gene: TRBV5-1
CDR3aa: CASSRDSTRYEQYF
CDR3nt: TGCGCCAGCAGCAGGGACAGTACAAGGTACGAGCAGTACTTC

d_gene: NA
j_gene: TRBJ2-1
abundance: NA
v_gene: TRBV7-2
CDR3aa: CASSLEAGHSEQFF
CDR3nt: TGTGCCAGCAGCTTAGAGGCAGGGCACAGTGAGCAGTTCTTC

d_gene: NA
j_gene: TRBJ1-5
abundance: NA
v_gene: TRBV6-2/TRBV6-3
CDR3aa: CASSYLIQGSSNQPQHF
CDR3nt: TGTGCCAGCAGTTACCTTATTCAGGGTTCGAGCAATCAGCCCCAGCATTTT

d_gene: NA
j_gene: TRBJ2-2
abundance: NA
v_gene: TRBV28
CDR3aa: CASSQPLGGVGELFF
CDR3nt: TGTGCCAGCAGCCAACCCCTAGGTGGGGTCGGGGAGCTGTTTTTT

d_gene: TRBD1
j_gene: TRBJ2-3
abundance: NA
v_gene: TRBV20-1
CDR3aa: CSALGLGQGTADTQYF
CDR3nt: TGCAGTGCCCTTGGCCTAGGACAGGGGACGGCAGATACGCAGTATTTT

d_gene: NA
j_gene: TRBJ1-1
abundance: NA
v_gene: TRBV15
CDR3aa: CATSADRLRAFF
CDR3nt: TGTGCCACCAGCGCCGACCGTTTGCGAGCTTTCTTT

d_gene: NA
j_gene: TRBJ2-1
abundance: few
v_gene: TRBV2
CDR3aa: CASSGAYNEQFF
CDR3nt: TGTGCCAGCAGTGGGGCCTACAATGAGCAGTTCTTC

d_gene: NA
j_gene: TRBJ2-5
abundance: NA
v_gene: TRBV27
CDR3aa: CASSLNSPSGRETQYF
CDR3nt: TGTGCCAGCAGTTTAAACAGCCCGTCAGGGCGGGAGACCCAGTACTTC

d_gene: NA
j_gene: TRBJ1-1
abundance: NA
v_gene: TRBV5-1
CDR3aa: CASSLEGMNTEAFF
CDR3nt: TGCGCCAGCAGCTTGGAGGGAATGAACACTGAAGCTTTCTTT

d_gene: TRBD2
j_gene: TRBJ2-5
abundance: NA
v_gene: TRBV4-1
CDR3aa: CASSQDLSGGGETQYF
CDR3nt: TGCGCCAGCAGCCAAGATTTGTCGGGAGGGGGAGAGACCCAGTACTTC

d_gene: NA
j_gene: TRBJ1-5
abundance: NA
v_gene: TRBV7-2
CDR3aa: CASSPFGRAEQPQHF
CDR3nt: TGTGCCAGCAGCCCCTTTGGTAGGGCGGAGCAGCCCCAGCATTTT